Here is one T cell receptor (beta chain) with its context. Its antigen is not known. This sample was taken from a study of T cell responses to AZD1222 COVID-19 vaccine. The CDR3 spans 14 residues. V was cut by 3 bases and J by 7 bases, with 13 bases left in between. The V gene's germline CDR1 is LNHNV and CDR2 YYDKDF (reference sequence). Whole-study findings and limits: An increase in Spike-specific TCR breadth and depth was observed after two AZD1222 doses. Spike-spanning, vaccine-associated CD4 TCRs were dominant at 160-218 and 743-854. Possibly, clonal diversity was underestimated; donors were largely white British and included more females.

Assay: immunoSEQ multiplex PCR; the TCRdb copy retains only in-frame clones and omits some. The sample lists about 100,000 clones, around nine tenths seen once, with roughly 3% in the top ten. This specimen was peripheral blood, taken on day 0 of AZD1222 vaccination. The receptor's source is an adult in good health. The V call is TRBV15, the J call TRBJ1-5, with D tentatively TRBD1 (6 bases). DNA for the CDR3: TGTGCCACCAGCAGGGACAGAAAAAAGCAGCCCCAGCATTTT. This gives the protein CATSRDRKKQPQHF.